This is a list of T cell receptor beta chains from one sample in a study of naive and memory T cell subsets. TCRdb analysed the UMI-ligation and nested PCR reads with MiXCR anew, one entry per CDR3 protein. The sample contains 37,000 or so distinct CDR3 sequences, about an eighth of which appear only once. Sequenced material: effector memory CD4+ T cells from blood. The receptor source for this set is a human donor in good health. CDR3s leave out the opening cysteine and the closing phenylalanine or tryptophan.

J gene	V gene	CDR3 protein
TRBJ2-7	TRBV20-1	SARDEGDEQY
TRBJ1-3	TRBV6-5	ASSYSEGEPSSGNTIY
TRBJ2-2	TRBV12-3/TRBV12-4	ATGLARTGELF
TRBJ2-5	TRBV20-1	SARIAGEYQETQY
TRBJ2-5	TRBV20-1	SARVQETQY
TRBJ2-5	TRBV4-1	ASSQVIKGPSETQY
TRBJ2-3	TRBV18	ASSPGQGGTDTQY
TRBJ1-1	TRBV5-1	ASSRRTGNTEAF
TRBJ2-3	TRBV28	ASVTATDTQY
TRBJ1-1	TRBV2	ASSAIGREEAF
TRBJ2-1	TRBV14	ASSHRAGTGVEQF
TRBJ2-3	TRBV7-6	ASSPWSGSTDTQY
TRBJ1-1	TRBV20-1	SARRQLRAF
TRBJ2-7	TRBV19	ASSRAVLSYEQY
TRBJ2-3	TRBV4-3	ASSQDRGDTQY
TRBJ1-2	TRBV30	AWSRQTSGGDRFGYT
TRBJ2-5	TRBV3-1	ASSQGQGTWTQY
TRBJ2-3	TRBV5-1	ASSLGQVITDTQY
TRBJ1-4	TRBV27	ASRRGSEKLF
TRBJ1-5	TRBV3-1	ASSHQGGNQPQH
TRBJ2-3	TRBV6-1	ASSEYIDTQY
TRBJ2-7	TRBV12-3/TRBV12-4	ASSLASLQAYEQY
TRBJ2-3	TRBV10-3	AISVTQVGVSTDTQY
TRBJ1-4	TRBV6-2/TRBV6-3	ASSGQIREKLF
TRBJ2-7	TRBV3-1	ASSGTGTYEQY
TRBJ2-2	TRBV12-3/TRBV12-4	ASTRWGGYTGELF
TRBJ2-2	TRBV6-5	ASSTISGELF
TRBJ2-3	TRBV7-3	ASKRELADTQY
TRBJ1-2	TRBV28	ASKRDSIHYGYT
TRBJ2-7	TRBV7-7	ASSLRPDRGSEQY
TRBJ2-1	TRBV7-9	ASSVTSGRPLNEQF
TRBJ2-7	TRBV11-3	ASSLEGGSSYEQY
TRBJ1-6	TRBV27	ASSFGSSGMSSYNSPLH
TRBJ2-1	TRBV6-2/TRBV6-3	ASSSGTEQF
TRBJ1-2	TRBV7-2	ASSQDRGRSDVGGYT
TRBJ2-2	TRBV10-3	AISVRAENTGELF
TRBJ1-3	TRBV20-1	SALSGGGGNTIY
TRBJ2-7	TRBV7-9	ASSLVQLGQY
TRBJ2-7	TRBV12-3/TRBV12-4	ASSFLKATYEQY
TRBJ2-5	TRBV6-5	ASSSPQGAEGETQY
TRBJ2-1	TRBV7-2	ASSLGPYNEQF
TRBJ2-5	TRBV6-1	ASSVLWIGAGDQETQY
TRBJ2-7	TRBV23-1	ASSPVFKAPRSYEQY
TRBJ2-7	TRBV7-9	ASSPSTGSGEQY
TRBJ2-7	TRBV9	ASSVYGEGSYEQY
TRBJ2-3	TRBV5-1	ASSFGQGGDTQY
TRBJ2-7	TRBV12-3/TRBV12-4	ASRGPAYEQY
TRBJ1-4	TRBV7-9	ASSLLQGTNEKLF
TRBJ1-5	TRBV12-3/TRBV12-4	ASSLSGKSQH
TRBJ1-2	TRBV6-1	ASRTLQAPYGYT
TRBJ2-1	TRBV27	ASRDPRLAGRYNEQF
TRBJ1-5	TRBV7-9	ASSTRTDYSNQPQH